These 13 T cell receptor beta chains were sequenced from one sample in a study of CD8 T cells in Susac syndrome. RNA was extracted with the RNeasy kit, and a quantity of about 0.5 to 1 ug was reverse transcribed using random hexamers. TCRdb recomputed calls from the immunoSEQ multiplex PCR reads with MiXCR, one row per CDR3 protein. The sample records 150,000 to 200,000 distinct CDR3 sequences, about 95% being singletons. Sequencing used CD4+ T cells from PBMCs. These receptors were obtained from a human donor in good health.

The CDR3 loop reads CASDQGLNTEAFF. In nucleotides, the CDR3 is TGTGCCAGCGACCAAGGGTTGAACACTGAAGCTTTCTTT. The chain joins TRBV7-2 to TRBJ1-1; D is unresolved. CDR1 is SGHTA and CDR2 is FQGNSA in the germline V gene. V lost 8 bases and J 0 bases, leaving 10 bases between the germline ends. The CDR3 length is 13 residues.

Here the CDR3 reads CASSVAASSLYF. The CDR3 nucleotides read TGTGCCAGCAGCGTAGCGGCTAGCTCTCTGTATTTT. This rearrangement joins TRBV9 to TRBJ2-3; D is perhaps TRBD2 (5 bases). This CDR3 has 12 amino acids. V lost 0 bases and J lost 14, with 13 bases in between. Germline V gene data show CDR1 as SGDLS and CDR2 as YYNGEE.

This chain uses TRBV7-8 with TRBJ2-3; D is possibly TRBD2 (5 bases). The CDR3 has 14 residues. Germline CDR1 and CDR2: SGHVS and FQNEAQ. Trimming left V 2 bases short and J 5 bases short, with 11 bases between. This CDR3 reads CASSLRLAKDTQYF. The CDR3 coding sequence is TGTGCCAGCAGCTTACGGCTAGCAAAAGATACGCAGTATTTT. The complete variable domain, with remaining parts taken from reference TRBV7-8 and TRBJ2-3, reads GAGVSQSPRYKVAKRGQDVALRCDPISGHVSLFWYQQALGQGPEFLTYFQNEAQLDKSGLPSDRFFAERPEGSVSTLKIQRTQQEDSAVYLCASSLRLAKDTQYFGPGTRLTVL.

This chain uses TRBV30 with TRBJ1-2; possibly TRBD1 for D (5 bases). Germline-derived CDR1 and CDR2 are GTSNPN and SVGIG (reference sequence). The V and J ends lost 5 bases and 4 bases respectively, with 11 bases between them. The CDR3 totals 12 residues. The CDR3 sequence is CAWSTGVYGYTF. CDR3 sequence (DNA): TGTGCCTGGTCCACAGGCGTCTATGGCTACACCTTC.

The V call is TRBV27, the J call TRBJ1-6; D is uncertain. Germline V gene sequence: CDR1 MNHEY, CDR2 SMNVEV (reference sequence). The CDR3 has 16 residues. V lost 0 bases, J lost 7 bases, and 13 bases lay in between. CDR3 DNA sequence: TGTGCCAGCAGTTTATCGAGGCCGGCCCAAAATTCACCCCTCCACTTT. It translates to CASSLSRPAQNSPLHF.

V usage is TRBV4-2 and J usage is TRBJ2-3; perhaps TRBD2 as D (6 bases). V was shortened by 0 bases and J by 0 bases, with 7 bases between the two germline ends. Germline CDR1 is LGHNA and CDR2 is YNFKEQ. This CDR3 has 15 residues. Written as DNA, the CDR3 is TGTGCCAGCAGCCAAGAGGGGGGTAGCACAGATACGCAGTATTTT. This codes for CASSQEGGSTDTQYF.

The V gene is TRBV2, the J gene TRBJ2-7; TRBD2 agrees at 10 bases. Germline V CDR1 and CDR2: SNHLY, FYNNEI. CDR3 length: 14 amino acids. V lost 6 bases and J lost 3; bases outside the gene matches: 5. In DNA form, the CDR3 reads TGTGCCAGCAGGCCTAGCGGGGGATACTACGAGCAGTACTTC. Amino acids: CASRPSGGYYEQYF.

This chain's CDR3 is CSANPPGSYNSPLHF. Here the CDR3 DNA reads TGCAGTGCTAATCCCCCGGGCTCCTATAATTCACCCCTCCACTTT. The chain uses TRBV20-1 and TRBJ1-6; D not certain. The germline CDR1 and CDR2 sequences are DFQATT and SNEGSKA (reference sequence). Trimming pared 4 bases from V and 0 bases from J, leaving 10 bases between. The CDR3 sequence is 15 residues long.

The V gene is TRBV5-4, the J gene TRBJ2-5; D may correspond to TRBD1 or TRBD2 (5 bases each). There are 14 residues in the CDR3. Trimming shortened V by 4 bases and J by 1 base, and 11 bases separated the two germline ends. Germline loops: CDR1 SGHNT, CDR2 YYREEE (reference sequence). The CDR3 DNA sequence: TGTGCCAGCAGCGCGAGGGACGCCCAAGAGACCCAGTACTTC. Protein: CASSARDAQETQYF.

The rearrangement joins TRBV27 to TRBJ2-5, with D perhaps TRBD2 (6 bases). CDR1 is MNHEY, CDR2 SMNVEV, per germline (reference sequence). The ends were cut back, 3 bases at V and 4 bases at J, with 9 bases in the middle. There are 13 residues in the CDR3. CDR3 DNA sequence: TGTGCCAGCAGTTTCCGGAGGGGAGAGACCCAGTACTTC. Encoded protein: CASSFRRGETQYF.

This chain uses TRBV4-2 with TRBJ2-7; D is uncertain. The germline V and J ends were trimmed by 4 bases and 5 bases, with 12 bases remaining between them. This CDR3 comprises 13 residues. Germline CDR1 reads LGHNA; CDR2 reads YNFKEQ. The CDR3 region has the DNA TGTGCCAGCAGCCTGACCCCCCGGGACGAGCAGTACTTC. Its protein product is CASSLTPRDEQYF.

This chain links TRBV30 with TRBJ2-7; 8 positions agree with TRBD1. Germline values: CDR1 GTSNPN, CDR2 SVGIG (reference sequence). V shed 4 bases, J shed 5 bases, and the junction held 7 bases outside the gene matches. CDR3 length equals 13 residues. For the CDR3, the DNA is TGTGCCTGGATTGCGGACAGGGTACACGAGCAGTACTTC. Protein: CAWIADRVHEQYF.

The chain uses TRBV5-1 and TRBJ2-5; no clear D. With 2 bases removed from V and 2 bases from J, the gap between germline ends came to 7 bases. The CDR3 is made up of 13 amino acids. Germline CDR1 reads SGHRS; CDR2 reads YFSETQ. The CDR3 DNA reads as TGCGCCAGCAGCTTTACGCCACAAGAGACCCAGTACTTC. Protein: CASSFTPQETQYF.